This T cell receptor (beta chain) was sequenced for a study of cytomegalovirus exposure and HLA in healthy donors. On this clone itself: Its target is not known.

Regarding the study as a whole: Roughly uniform sequencing depth across donors was assumed, possibly incorrectly. A later look showed TCR association rates differing by HLA locus, highest for DRB1 and lowest for HLA-C.

J gave up 1 base and V 7 bases, and 11 bases lay outside the gene matches. This CDR3 region has 16 residues. Germline CDR1 is MNHNY and CDR2 is SVGAGI (reference sequence). Primers for the PCR totalled 60 Vbeta and 13 Jbeta. Libraries were prepared by immunoSEQ multiplex PCR; TCRdb keeps only in-frame clonotypes and omits some of them. The specimen's table records about 200,000 clones. The sequencing sample was made of PBMCs. This sequence joins TRBV6-6 and TRBJ2-3; 7 positions agree with TRBD2. The receptor comes from a girl between 2 and 10 years old in good health and CMV-seropositive. The CDR3 reads CASTPGGAPRTDTQYF. The CDR3 DNA follows: TGTGCCAGCACTCCGGGAGGAGCGCCACGCACAGATACGCAGTATTTT.